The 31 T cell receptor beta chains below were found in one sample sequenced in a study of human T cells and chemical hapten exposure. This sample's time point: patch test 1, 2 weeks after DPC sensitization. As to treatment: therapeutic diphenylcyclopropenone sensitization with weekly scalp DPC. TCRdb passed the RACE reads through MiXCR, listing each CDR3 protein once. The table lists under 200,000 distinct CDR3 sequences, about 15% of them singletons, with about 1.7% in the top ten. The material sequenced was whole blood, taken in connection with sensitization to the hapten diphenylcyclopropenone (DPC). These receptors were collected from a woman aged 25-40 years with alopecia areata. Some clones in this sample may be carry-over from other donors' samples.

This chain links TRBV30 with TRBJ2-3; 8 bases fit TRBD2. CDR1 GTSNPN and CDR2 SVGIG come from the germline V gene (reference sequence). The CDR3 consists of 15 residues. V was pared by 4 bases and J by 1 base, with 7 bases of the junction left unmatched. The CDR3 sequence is CAWTVDSGGTDTQYF. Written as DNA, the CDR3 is TGTGCCTGGACTGTGGATAGCGGGGGCACAGATACGCAGTATTTT.

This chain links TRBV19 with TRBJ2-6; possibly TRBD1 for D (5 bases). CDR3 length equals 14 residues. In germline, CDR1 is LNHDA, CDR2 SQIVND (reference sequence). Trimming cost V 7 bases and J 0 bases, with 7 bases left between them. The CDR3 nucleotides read TGTGCCAGTACGACAGTCTCTGGGGCCAACGTCCTGACTTTC. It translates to CASTTVSGANVLTF.

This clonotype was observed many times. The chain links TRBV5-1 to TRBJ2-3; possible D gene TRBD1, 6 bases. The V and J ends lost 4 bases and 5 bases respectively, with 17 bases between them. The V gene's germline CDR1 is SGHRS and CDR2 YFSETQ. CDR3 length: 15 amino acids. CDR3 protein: CASSTQGRPGDTQYF. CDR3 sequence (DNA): TGCGCCAGCAGCACACAGGGCAGACCGGGAGATACGCAGTATTTT.

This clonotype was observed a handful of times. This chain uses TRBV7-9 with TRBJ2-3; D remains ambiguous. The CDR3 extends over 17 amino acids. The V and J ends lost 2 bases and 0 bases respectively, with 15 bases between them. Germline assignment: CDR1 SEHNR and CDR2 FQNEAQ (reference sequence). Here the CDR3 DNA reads TGTGCCAGCAGCTTACGGTCGACCGCTACTAGCACAGATACGCAGTATTTT. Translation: CASSLRSTATSTDTQYF.

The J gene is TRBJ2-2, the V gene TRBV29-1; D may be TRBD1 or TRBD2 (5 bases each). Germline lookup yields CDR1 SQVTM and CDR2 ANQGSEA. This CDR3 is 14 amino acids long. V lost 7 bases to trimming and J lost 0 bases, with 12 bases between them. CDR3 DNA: TGCAGCGCCGGGACCTTAGCGAACACCGGGGAGCTGTTTTTT. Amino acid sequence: CSAGTLANTGELFF.

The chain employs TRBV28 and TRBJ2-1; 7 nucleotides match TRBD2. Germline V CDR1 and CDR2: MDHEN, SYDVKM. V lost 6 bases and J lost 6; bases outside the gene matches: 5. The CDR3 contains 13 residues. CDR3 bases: TGTGCCAGCAGCCCGGGACTAATCAATGAGCAGTTCTTC. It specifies CASSPGLINEQFF.

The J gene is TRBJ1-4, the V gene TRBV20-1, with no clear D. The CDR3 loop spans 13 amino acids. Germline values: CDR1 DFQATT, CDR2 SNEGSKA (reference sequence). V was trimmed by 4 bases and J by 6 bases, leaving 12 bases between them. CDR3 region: CSAIAGIDEKLFF. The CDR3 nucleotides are TGCAGTGCTATAGCCGGAATAGATGAAAAACTGTTTTTT.

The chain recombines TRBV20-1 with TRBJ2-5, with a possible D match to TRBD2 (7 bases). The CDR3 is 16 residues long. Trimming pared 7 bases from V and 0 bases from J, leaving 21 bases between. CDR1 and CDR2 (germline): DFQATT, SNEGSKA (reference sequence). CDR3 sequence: CSVEAVAGAYQETQYF. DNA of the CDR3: TGCAGTGTCGAGGCCGTTGCGGGGGCTTACCAAGAGACCCAGTACTTC.

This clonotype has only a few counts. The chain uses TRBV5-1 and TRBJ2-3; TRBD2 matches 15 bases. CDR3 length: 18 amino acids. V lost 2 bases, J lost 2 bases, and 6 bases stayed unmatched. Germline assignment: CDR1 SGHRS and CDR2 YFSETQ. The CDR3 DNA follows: TGCGCCAGCAGCTTAGGACTAGCGGGAGGGCCGAACACAGATACGCAGTATTTT. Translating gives CASSLGLAGGPNTDTQYF.

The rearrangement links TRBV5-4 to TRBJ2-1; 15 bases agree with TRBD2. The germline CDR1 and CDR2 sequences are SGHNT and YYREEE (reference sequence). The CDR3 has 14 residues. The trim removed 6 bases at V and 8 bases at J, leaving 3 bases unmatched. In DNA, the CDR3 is TGTGCCAGCATGGGACTAGCGGGAGGAGATGAGCAGTTCTTC. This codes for CASMGLAGGDEQFF.

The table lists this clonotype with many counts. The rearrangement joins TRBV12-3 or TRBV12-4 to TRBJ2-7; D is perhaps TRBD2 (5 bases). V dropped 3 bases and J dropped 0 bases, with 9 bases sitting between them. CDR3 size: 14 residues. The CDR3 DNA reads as TGTGCCAGCAGTTTGATTGGGAGCTCCTACGAGCAGTACTTC. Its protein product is CASSLIGSSYEQYF.

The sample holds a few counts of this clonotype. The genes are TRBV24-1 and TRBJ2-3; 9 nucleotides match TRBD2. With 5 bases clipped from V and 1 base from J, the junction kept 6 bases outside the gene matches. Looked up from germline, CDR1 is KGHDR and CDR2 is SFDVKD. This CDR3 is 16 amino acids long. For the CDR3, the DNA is TGTGCCACCAGTGTCCTACTAGCGGGTGGCACAGATACGCAGTATTTT. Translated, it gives CATSVLLAGGTDTQYF.

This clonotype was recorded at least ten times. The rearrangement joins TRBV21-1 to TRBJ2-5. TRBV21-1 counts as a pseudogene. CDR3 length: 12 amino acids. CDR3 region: CASSKVRGTQYF. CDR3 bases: TGTGCCAGCAGCAAAGTACGGGGGACCCAGTACTTC.

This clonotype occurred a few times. This chain's CDR3 is CASSARVASSYNEQFF. Here the CDR3 DNA reads TGTGCCAGCAGCGCACGAGTCGCGAGCTCCTACAATGAGCAGTTCTTC. The chain is built from TRBV11-1 and TRBJ2-1; D not resolved. CDR3 length: 16 residues. Germline-derived CDR1 and CDR2 are SGHAT and FQDESV (reference sequence). With 5 bases removed from V and 0 bases from J, the gap between germline ends came to 14 bases.

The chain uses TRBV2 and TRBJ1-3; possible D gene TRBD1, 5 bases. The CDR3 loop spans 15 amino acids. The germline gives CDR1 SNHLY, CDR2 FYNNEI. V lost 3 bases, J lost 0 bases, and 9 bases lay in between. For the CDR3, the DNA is TGTGCCAGCAGTGACGGCAGGGCCTCTGGAAACACCATATATTTT. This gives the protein CASSDGRASGNTIYF.

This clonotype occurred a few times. The DNA for the CDR3 is TGTGCCAGCAGTGAGGGGCTAAGGATGGGGAATGAGCAGTTCTTC. Protein: CASSEGLRMGNEQFF. This chain links TRBV2 with TRBJ2-1, with D tentatively TRBD1 (5 bases). From germline, CDR1 is SNHLY and CDR2 FYNNEI. The CDR3 has 15 amino acids. Trimming removed 3 bases at V and 7 bases at J, with 16 bases between.

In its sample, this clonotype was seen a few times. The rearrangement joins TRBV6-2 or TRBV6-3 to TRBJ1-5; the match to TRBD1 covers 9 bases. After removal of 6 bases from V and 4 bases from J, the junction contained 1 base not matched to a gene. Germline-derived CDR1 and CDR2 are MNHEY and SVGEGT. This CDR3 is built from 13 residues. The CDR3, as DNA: TGTGCCAGCAGGGGACAGGGAAATCAGCCCCAGCATTTT. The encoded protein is CASRGQGNQPQHF.

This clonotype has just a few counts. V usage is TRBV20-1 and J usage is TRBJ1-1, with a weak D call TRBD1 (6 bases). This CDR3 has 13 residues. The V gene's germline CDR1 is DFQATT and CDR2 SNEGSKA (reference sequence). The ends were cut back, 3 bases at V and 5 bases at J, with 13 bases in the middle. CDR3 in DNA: TGCAGTGCTAGGGGACATGTAGTAACTGAAGCTTTCTTT. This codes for CSARGHVVTEAFF.

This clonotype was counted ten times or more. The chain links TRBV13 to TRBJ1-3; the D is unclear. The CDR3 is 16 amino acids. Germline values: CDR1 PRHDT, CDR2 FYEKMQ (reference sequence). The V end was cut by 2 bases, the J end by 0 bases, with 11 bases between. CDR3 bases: TGTGCCAGCAGCTTACTGGGCGGAACCTCTGGAAACACCATATATTTT. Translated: CASSLLGGTSGNTIYF.

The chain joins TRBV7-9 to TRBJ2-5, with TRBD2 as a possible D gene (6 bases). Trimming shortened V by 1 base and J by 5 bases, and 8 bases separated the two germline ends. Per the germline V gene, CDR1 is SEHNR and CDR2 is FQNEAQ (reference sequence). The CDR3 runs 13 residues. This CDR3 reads CASSLDGTETQYF. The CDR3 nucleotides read TGTGCCAGCAGCTTAGACGGGACTGAGACCCAGTACTTC.

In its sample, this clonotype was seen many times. DNA for the CDR3: TGTGCCAGCAGCCGGGCCTTATCCTCCCCCCTCCACTTT. This codes for CASSRALSSPLHF. This chain links TRBV27 with TRBJ1-6; D not certain. The germline V and J ends were trimmed by 6 bases and 13 bases, with 16 bases remaining between them. CDR3 length equals 13 residues. Germline V lookup: CDR1 MNHEY, CDR2 SMNVEV (reference sequence).

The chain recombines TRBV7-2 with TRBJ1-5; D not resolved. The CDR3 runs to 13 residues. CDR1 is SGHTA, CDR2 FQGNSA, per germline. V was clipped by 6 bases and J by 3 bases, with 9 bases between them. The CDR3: CASSSWNNQPQHF. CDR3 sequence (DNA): TGTGCCAGCAGTTCCTGGAACAATCAGCCCCAGCATTTT.

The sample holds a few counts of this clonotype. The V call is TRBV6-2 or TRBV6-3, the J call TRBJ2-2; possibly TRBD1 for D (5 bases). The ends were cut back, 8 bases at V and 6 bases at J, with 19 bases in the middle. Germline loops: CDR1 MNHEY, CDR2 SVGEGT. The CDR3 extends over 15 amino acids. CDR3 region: CASEGVSRIPGELFF. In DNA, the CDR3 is TGTGCCAGCGAAGGGGTTAGCCGGATTCCCGGGGAGCTGTTTTTT.

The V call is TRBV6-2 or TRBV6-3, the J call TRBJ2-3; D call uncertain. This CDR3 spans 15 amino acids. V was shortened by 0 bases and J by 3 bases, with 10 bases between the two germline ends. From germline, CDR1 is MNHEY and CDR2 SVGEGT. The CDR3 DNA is TGTGCCAGCAGTTACTCGCGGAGTAGGACAGATACGCAGTATTTT. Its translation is CASSYSRSRTDTQYF.

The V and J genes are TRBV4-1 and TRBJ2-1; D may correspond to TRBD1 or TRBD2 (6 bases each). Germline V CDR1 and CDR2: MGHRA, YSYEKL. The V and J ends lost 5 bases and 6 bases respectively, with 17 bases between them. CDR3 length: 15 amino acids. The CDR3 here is CASSSRDTLSNEQFF. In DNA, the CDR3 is TGCGCCAGCAGCTCGCGGGACACCCTTTCCAATGAGCAGTTCTTC.

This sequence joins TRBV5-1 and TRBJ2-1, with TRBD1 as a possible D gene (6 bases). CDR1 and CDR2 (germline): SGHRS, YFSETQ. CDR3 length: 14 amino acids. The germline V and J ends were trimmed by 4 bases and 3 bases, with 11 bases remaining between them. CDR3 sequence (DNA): TGCGCCAGCAGCCCGGGGACAATCTACAATGAGCAGTTCTTC. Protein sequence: CASSPGTIYNEQFF.

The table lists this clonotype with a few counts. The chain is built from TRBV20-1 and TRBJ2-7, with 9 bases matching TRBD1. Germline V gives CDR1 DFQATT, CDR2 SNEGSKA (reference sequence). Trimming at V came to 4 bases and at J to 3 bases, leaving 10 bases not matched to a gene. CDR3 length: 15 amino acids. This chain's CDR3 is CSATPGGTGSYEQYF. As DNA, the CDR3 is TGCAGTGCTACCCCCGGCGGGACAGGGAGCTACGAGCAGTACTTC.

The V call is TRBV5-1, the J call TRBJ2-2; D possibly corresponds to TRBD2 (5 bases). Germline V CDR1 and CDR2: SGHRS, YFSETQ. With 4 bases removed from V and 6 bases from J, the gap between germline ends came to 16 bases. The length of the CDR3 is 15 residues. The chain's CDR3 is CASSVSVNGAGELFF. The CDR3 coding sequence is TGCGCCAGCAGCGTTAGCGTTAACGGGGCCGGGGAGCTGTTTTTT.

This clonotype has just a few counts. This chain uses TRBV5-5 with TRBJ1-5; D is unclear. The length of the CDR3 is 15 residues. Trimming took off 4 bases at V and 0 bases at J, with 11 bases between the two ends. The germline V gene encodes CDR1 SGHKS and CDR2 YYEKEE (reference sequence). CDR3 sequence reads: CASSITAISNQPQHF. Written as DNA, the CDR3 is TGTGCCAGCAGCATAACAGCTATTAGCAATCAGCCCCAGCATTTT.

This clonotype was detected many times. The CDR3 is CASSLRGTDNSPLHF. CDR3 coding DNA: TGTGCCAGCAGCTTAAGGGGGACAGATAATTCACCCCTCCACTTT. V and J are TRBV7-3 and TRBJ1-6; the match to TRBD1 covers 7 bases. Germline V gene lookup returns CDR1 SGHTA and CDR2 FQGTGA. V lost 1 base and J lost 5; bases outside the gene matches: 2. The length of the CDR3 is 15 residues.

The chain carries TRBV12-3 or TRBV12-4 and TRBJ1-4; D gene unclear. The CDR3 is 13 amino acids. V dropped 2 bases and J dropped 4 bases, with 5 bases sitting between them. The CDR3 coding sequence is TGTGCCAGCAGTTTAAGCCTTAATGAAAAACTGTTTTTT. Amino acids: CASSLSLNEKLFF.